This T cell receptor (beta chain) was sequenced during a study of patients and donors after allogeneic stem cell transplantation (dated by TCRdb to the early 2020s). This clonotype appeared a few times. The antigen it recognizes is unknown. The input lacks base qualities; no much larger clone sits a single base away. The library was produced with RT-PCR. Sequencing was performed on a NextSeq 550. Starting from the raw public reads, TCRdb applied fastp trimming at Q25, assembled clones with MiXCR and retained in-frame beta chains. Rows with one shared CDR3 protein collapse into an entry with the most common genes and DNA. The sample records 100,000 to 130,000 distinct CDR3 sequences, 35% to 45% of which are singletons. In total, the top ten clones hold around 25% of the sample. The germline V gene (reference sequence) specifies DFQATT as CDR1 and SNEGSKA as CDR2. The junction carries 5 bases between V and J, which are trimmed by 3 bases and 2 bases respectively. Including cysteine and phenylalanine, the CDR3 has 11 amino acids. The read is trimmed to its CDR3 DNA, 33 bases read in frame from base 1.

In this chain, TRBV20-1 is recombined with TRBJ2-7, with no D gene named confidently. This TCR was recovered from a human donor who was either an allogeneic HSCT recipient or a stem cell or donor lymphocyte infusion donor (not recorded which). It is not recorded whose cells these are; they may come from a transplant donor. The sequenced sample was blood, either unsorted or a sorted T cell fraction (not recorded which). The nucleotide sequence is given as TGCAGTGCTAGTGGCCCCTACGAGCAGTACTTC. This codes for CSASGPYEQYF.